This is a list of T cell receptor beta chains from one sample in a study of T-cell memory formation after mild COVID-19. TCRdb called the 5' RACE reads again in MiXCR, with one record for every CDR3 protein. The table has 100,000 to 150,000 distinct CDR3 sequences, roughly 6.2% seen once; the top ten hold 2% to 2.5%. Sequenced input: PBMCs or a T cell subset sorted from them (not recorded which). These receptors were collected from an adult woman who had mild COVID-19 (a few samples of this study predate the infection). Cell type and time point are not known. Each CDR3 is given with its conserved first and last residue. The order of the fields is clone size, D gene, J gene, V gene, CDR3 DNA, CDR3 protein. A D gene is named only where the DNA matches it firmly. Clone size is stated in some rows and not others, as once, few, many or a class when expanded.

size: many
D: NA
J: TRBJ1-6
V: TRBV4-1
DNA: TGCGCCAGCAGCCTCGGTCGGACAGTCCGTGGAAGTTCACCCCTCCACTTT
CDR3: CASSLGRTVRGSSPLHF

size: few
D: TRBD2
J: TRBJ2-7
V: TRBV7-2
DNA: TGTGCCAGCAGCTCAACAAGCGGGAGGGTCGGGGAGCAGTACTTC
CDR3: CASSSTSGRVGEQYF

size: NA
D: NA
J: TRBJ2-3
V: TRBV12-3/TRBV12-4
DNA: TGTGCCAGCAGGCTCCGTAGTACAGATACGCAGTATTTT
CDR3: CASRLRSTDTQYF

size: many
D: TRBD1
J: TRBJ1-1
V: TRBV5-1
DNA: TGCGCCAGCAACCTCCAAAGACAGGGAGAAGCTTTCTTT
CDR3: CASNLQRQGEAFF

size: many
D: TRBD1
J: TRBJ2-7
V: TRBV12-3/TRBV12-4
DNA: TGTGCCAGCTCTTTCCGGACCGGGACAGCCTCCTACGAGCAGTACTTC
CDR3: CASSFRTGTASYEQYF

size: many
D: TRBD1
J: TRBJ2-6
V: TRBV5-1
DNA: TGCGCCAGCAGTTCCGGGACAGGGCCTTCTGGGGCCAACGTCCTGACTTTC
CDR3: CASSSGTGPSGANVLTF

size: many
D: TRBD1
J: TRBJ2-1
V: TRBV9
DNA: TGTGCCAGCAGCGTAGGGGGGACAGGGGGCATTAATGAGCAGTTCTTC
CDR3: CASSVGGTGGINEQFF

size: many
D: NA
J: TRBJ2-2
V: TRBV7-9
DNA: TGTGCCAGCGCCCTGGTGGGAGCGGTTGGCACCGGGGAGCTGTTTTTT
CDR3: CASALVGAVGTGELFF

size: NA
D: TRBD1
J: TRBJ2-1
V: TRBV5-1
DNA: TGCGCCAGCAGCCCGGGACAGGGAAGGGCCAATGAGCAGTTCTTC
CDR3: CASSPGQGRANEQFF

size: many
D: TRBD2
J: TRBJ2-1
V: TRBV7-2
DNA: TGTGCCAGCAGCTTAGGTACTAGCGGGAGCCGGATCAGTTTCTTC
CDR3: CASSLGTSGSRISFF

size: few
D: NA
J: TRBJ2-1
V: TRBV19
DNA: TGTGCCAGTAGTATACAGGGTAGGGACAATGAGCAGTTCTTC
CDR3: CASSIQGRDNEQFF

size: few
D: NA
J: TRBJ1-1
V: TRBV5-1
DNA: TGCGCCAGCAGCGCCGAACGAGGGAGGTGGAACACTGAAGCTTTCTTT
CDR3: CASSAERGRWNTEAFF

size: many
D: TRBD2
J: TRBJ2-1
V: TRBV7-2
DNA: TGTGCCAGCAGCTTAGGCGGGAGAGGCAATGAGCAGTTCTTC
CDR3: CASSLGGRGNEQFF

size: NA
D: NA
J: TRBJ2-7
V: TRBV9
DNA: TGTGCCAGCAGCGTAGACCCAGGACCGCTGGAGCAGTACTTC
CDR3: CASSVDPGPLEQYF

size: NA
D: TRBD1
J: TRBJ1-1
V: TRBV6-2/TRBV6-3
DNA: TGTGCCAGCAGTTACCAGCAGGGGGGGGTGAACACTGAAGCTTTCTTT
CDR3: CASSYQQGGVNTEAFF

size: many
D: NA
J: TRBJ2-7
V: TRBV7-3
DNA: TGTGCCAGCAGCTTAAGCGGGGTTCGAGAGCAGTACTTC
CDR3: CASSLSGVREQYF

size: many
D: NA
J: TRBJ1-1
V: TRBV20-1
DNA: TGCAGTGCTACTAAGGGGAACACTGAAGCTTTCTTT
CDR3: CSATKGNTEAFF

size: NA
D: TRBD2
J: TRBJ2-1
V: TRBV3-1
DNA: TGTGCCAGCAGCCACGGGGTAGCGGGGGGGCAAAATGAGCAGTTCTTC
CDR3: CASSHGVAGGQNEQFF

size: NA
D: NA
J: TRBJ2-6
V: TRBV6-1
DNA: TGTGCCAGCAGTATACACGGCTCTGGGGCCAACGTCCTGACTTTC
CDR3: CASSIHGSGANVLTF

size: NA
D: NA
J: TRBJ2-1
V: TRBV23-1
DNA: TGCGCCAGCAGTCAATCGTGGAAGAGGGACAAGGACCACAATGAGCAGTTCTTC
CDR3: CASSQSWKRDKDHNEQFF

size: few
D: TRBD2
J: TRBJ2-1
V: TRBV24-1
DNA: TGTGCCACCAGTGCAGTCGAAGCGGGAGGGCTCTACAATGAGCAGTTCTTC
CDR3: CATSAVEAGGLYNEQFF

size: few
D: NA
J: TRBJ1-2
V: TRBV12-3/TRBV12-4
DNA: TGTGCCAGCAGTGGCCACAGGTGGGCTAACTATGGCTACACCTTC
CDR3: CASSGHRWANYGYTF

size: many
D: NA
J: TRBJ2-5
V: TRBV9
DNA: TGTGCCAGCAGCGTAGCTTGGGCTAGCAGGAAAGAGACCCAGTACTTC
CDR3: CASSVAWASRKETQYF

size: few
D: TRBD2
J: TRBJ2-5
V: TRBV18
DNA: TGTGCCAGCTCACCCAGAGGACTAGCGGGGGGCCAAGAGACCCAGTACTTC
CDR3: CASSPRGLAGGQETQYF

size: NA
D: NA
J: TRBJ2-1
V: TRBV13
DNA: TGTGCCAGCAGCCCCTATGGCGGTGAGCAGTTCTTC
CDR3: CASSPYGGEQFF

size: few
D: NA
J: TRBJ2-5
V: TRBV5-1
DNA: TGCGCCAGCAACGTTTATCAACAGGGCTTGCGGAGAGAGACCCAGTACTTC
CDR3: CASNVYQQGLRRETQYF

size: many
D: NA
J: TRBJ1-1
V: TRBV5-1
DNA: TGCGCCAGCAGCTCTTGGGGGGCCGAGACTCGAGCTTTCTTT
CDR3: CASSSWGAETRAFF

size: many
D: NA
J: TRBJ1-6
V: TRBV7-8
DNA: TGTGCCAGCAGCTTCTTAGGGGGTAGTTCACCCCTCCACTTT
CDR3: CASSFLGGSSPLHF

size: many
D: NA
J: TRBJ1-1
V: TRBV9
DNA: TGTGCCAGCAGGGGGAACTTAGGGGACACTGAAGCTTTCTTT
CDR3: CASRGNLGDTEAFF

size: many
D: NA
J: TRBJ1-2
V: TRBV7-9
DNA: TGTGCCAGCGGCACCAGCGGTGTATCCTTTAACTATGGCTACACCTTC
CDR3: CASGTSGVSFNYGYTF

size: NA
D: NA
J: TRBJ1-1
V: TRBV7-2
DNA: TGTGCCAGCAGCTTAAGGACAGCCCAAGCTTTCTTT
CDR3: CASSLRTAQAFF